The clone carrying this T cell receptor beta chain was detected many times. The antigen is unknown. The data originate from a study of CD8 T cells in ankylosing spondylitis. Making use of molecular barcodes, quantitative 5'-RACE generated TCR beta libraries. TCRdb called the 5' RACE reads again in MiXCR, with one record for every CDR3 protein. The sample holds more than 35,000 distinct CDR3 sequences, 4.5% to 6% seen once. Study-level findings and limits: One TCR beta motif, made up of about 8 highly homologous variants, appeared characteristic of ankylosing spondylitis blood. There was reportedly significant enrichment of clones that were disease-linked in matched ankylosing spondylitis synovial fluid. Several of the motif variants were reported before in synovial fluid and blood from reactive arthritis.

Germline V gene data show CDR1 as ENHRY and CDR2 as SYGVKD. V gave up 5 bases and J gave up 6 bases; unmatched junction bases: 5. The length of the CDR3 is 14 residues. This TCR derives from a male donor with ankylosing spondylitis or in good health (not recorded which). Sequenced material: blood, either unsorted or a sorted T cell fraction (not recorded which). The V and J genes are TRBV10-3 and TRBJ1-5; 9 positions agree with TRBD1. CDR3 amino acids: CAISWDREGQPQHF. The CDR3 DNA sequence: TGTGCCATCAGTTGGGACAGGGAAGGTCAGCCCCAGCATTTT.